This TCR beta chain appears in the sequencing data of a study of blood T cells in healthy people across ages. Combining a sample-barcoded 5' primer with a J-beta primer mix, a second PCR ran for about 7 to 12 cycles. MiXCR, applied by TCRdb to the 5' RACE reads, yields one record per CDR3 protein. The sample carries hundreds of thousands of distinct CDR3 sequences, 40% to 50% recorded once. Findings and caveats of the study: Diversity figures derived from one million T cells were judged to underestimate the true value. Naive CD4+ cells and diversity were both higher in long-lived donors than in aged donors. PBMCs left unsorted prevented a conclusive naive versus antigen-experienced comparison.

The junction had 9 bases not matched to a gene; V was cut back by 3 bases and J by 3 bases. From germline, CDR1 is SGHRS and CDR2 YFSETQ. CDR3 size: 17 residues. In its sample, this clonotype was seen a few times. Its target is unknown. Sequencing input: blood. This receptor was obtained from a man older than 75 in good health. The chain carries TRBV5-1 and TRBJ2-1; 10 bases line up with TRBD2. The CDR3 here is CASSSDLAGGLYNEQFF. CDR3 coding DNA: TGCGCCAGCAGCTCCGATTTAGCGGGGGGTCTCTACAATGAGCAGTTCTTC. Drawing the rest from reference TRBV5-1 and TRBJ2-1, the complete variable domain is KAGVTQTPRYLIKTRGQQVTLSCSPISGHRSVSWYQQTPGQGLQFLFEYFSETQRNKGNFPGRFSGRQFSNSRSEMNVSTLELGDSALYLCASSSDLAGGLYNEQFFGPGTRLTVL.